The text below deals with one TCR beta chain. The assay was immunoSEQ multiplex PCR, and TCRdb's table has in-frame clones only and misses some. The data contain about 2 million clones, about 95% of them singletons. Naive CD8 isolation took CD45RO-negative cells positively selected for CCR7 and excluded terminally differentiated effector memory CD45RA+ cells. This entry is derived from a study of shared clonotypes between healthy human individuals. Turning to the study itself: Plates per donor: three CD4 naive, three CD4 memory, two CD8 naive, one CD8 memory.

CDR3 size: 14 residues. Germline V CDR1 and CDR2: SGDLS, YYNGEE. V was cut by 4 bases and J by 2 bases, with 12 bases left in between. This chain connects TRBV9 to TRBJ2-5, with D possibly matching TRBD2 (5 bases). Sequenced input: naive CD8+ T cells sorted from blood. The receptor was derived from a man aged 18 to 29 in good health. CDR3 bases: TGTGCCAGCAGCTCGGTGGACTTTCAAGAGACCCAGTACTTC. Its protein is CASSSVDFQETQYF.